The 5 T cell receptor beta chains reported below all come from one sample, sequenced in a study of T cells after somatic rescue of genetic block (dated by TCRdb to between 2020 and 2021). Libraries were constructed by the immunoSEQ multiplex PCR assay. In TCRdb, the immuneACCESS table is reduced to in-frame sequences with V and J assigned. These tables do not hold every clone; where another copy was compared, an unresolved V gene accounts for under half, and the others remain unexplained. The sample table records 10,000 to 15,000 clones; around 70% of these occur just once. Of the sample, about 21% is held by the ten largest clones. Source material: peripheral blood mononuclear cells (PBMCs). The receptors were gathered from a boy aged 5 to 17.

The genes are TRBV28 and TRBJ2-5; D gene unclear. The CDR3 consists of 12 residues. V lost 6 bases and J lost 5, with 10 bases in between. Germline loops: CDR1 MDHEN, CDR2 SYDVKM. In nucleotides, the CDR3 is TGTGCCAGCAGCACTTACGGGGAGACCCAGTACTTC. It is translated as CASSTYGETQYF.

The sample holds a few counts of this clone. The gene calls are TRBV25-1 and TRBJ2-5, with a weak D call TRBD1 (5 bases). The V end was cut by 4 bases, the J end by 2 bases, with 20 bases between. The length of the CDR3 is 17 residues. Germline values: CDR1 MGHDK, CDR2 SYGVNS. This CDR3 reads CASSGHGGRASQETQYF. CDR3 coding DNA: TGTGCCAGCAGTGGACATGGCGGCAGGGCATCTCAAGAGACCCAGTACTTC.

The genes are TRBV5-6 and TRBJ2-7, with unresolved D. Deletions cut 4 bases from V and 4 bases from J, with 6 bases between. CDR3 size: 11 residues. Germline assignment: CDR1 SGHDT and CDR2 YYEEEE. In DNA, the CDR3 is TGTGCCAGCAGCCGCCAGTACGAGCAGTACTTC. This translates into CASSRQYEQYF. Variable domain in full (rest from reference TRBV5-6 and TRBJ2-7): DAGVTQSPTHLIKTRGQQVTLRCSPKSGHDTVSWYQQALGQGPQFIFQYYEEEERQRGNFPDRFSGHQFPNYSSELNVNALLLGDSALYLCASSRQYEQYFGPGTRLTVT.

CDR3 DNA: TGTGCCAGCAGCTTCGCAGGGGAACTTAAAGCTTTCTTT. Amino acid sequence: CASSFAGELKAFF. The chain joins TRBV11-2 to TRBJ1-1, with D possibly matching TRBD1 (6 bases). Trimming pared 3 bases from V and 9 bases from J, leaving 14 bases between. CDR3 length: 13 amino acids. Per germline, CDR1 SGHAT and CDR2 FQNNGV.

The chain combines TRBV28 with TRBJ1-5; D is possibly TRBD1 (5 bases). Trimming left V 6 bases short and J 1 base short, with 13 bases between. CDR3 length equals 15 residues. CDR1 and CDR2 (germline): MDHEN, SYDVKM. This CDR3 is CASRHQGPSNQPQHF. Here the CDR3 DNA reads TGTGCCAGCAGACATCAGGGACCCAGCAATCAGCCCCAGCATTTT.